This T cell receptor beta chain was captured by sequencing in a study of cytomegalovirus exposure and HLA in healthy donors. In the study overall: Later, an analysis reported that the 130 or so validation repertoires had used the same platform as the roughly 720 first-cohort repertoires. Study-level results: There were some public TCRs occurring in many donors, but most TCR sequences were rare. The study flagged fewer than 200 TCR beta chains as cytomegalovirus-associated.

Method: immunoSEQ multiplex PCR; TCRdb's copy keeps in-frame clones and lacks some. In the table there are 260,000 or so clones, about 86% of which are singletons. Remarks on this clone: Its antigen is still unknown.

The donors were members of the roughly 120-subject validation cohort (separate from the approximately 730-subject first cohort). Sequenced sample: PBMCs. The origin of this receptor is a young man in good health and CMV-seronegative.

The CDR3 here is CASTTSGGVSKETQYF. DNA for the CDR3: TGCGCCAGCACGACTAGCGGGGGAGTCTCTAAAGAGACCCAGTACTTC. The chain joins TRBV5-1 to TRBJ2-5, with TRBD2 identical over 12 bases. Germline V gene data show CDR1 as SGHRS and CDR2 as YFSETQ. This CDR3 region has 16 residues. The trim removed 6 bases at V and 3 bases at J, leaving 9 bases unmatched.